What follows are 20 T cell receptor beta chains derived from one specimen sequenced in a study of graft-versus-host responses after intestinal transplantation (dated by TCRdb to the early 2020s). These receptors lack a known antigen. What this sample's time point label stands for: cells obtained before transplantation from donor or recipient. Library preparation employed the immunoSEQ multiplex PCR assay. TCRdb carries this immuneACCESS record with in-frame sequences only. Its versions omit some clonotypes, under half of them owing to an unresolved V gene in the studies checked, with the rest unexplained. A total of 84,000 or so clones appear in this sample, roughly 80% of them only once. Approximately 0.84% of the sample rests with the top ten. Sequencing used unstimulated CD4+ T cells sorted from spleen or lymph node cells, obtained before intestinal transplant. The receptors stem from a human donor who received an intestinal transplant.

The J gene is TRBJ2-4, the V gene TRBV18; 7 nucleotides line up with TRBD2. Germline V gene data show CDR1 as KGHSH and CDR2 as LQKENI. This CDR3 is 15 amino acids long. V lost 2 bases and J lost 2; bases outside the gene matches: 3. CDR3 in amino acids: CASSPGRGTKNIQYF. The CDR3 coding sequence is TGTGCCAGCTCACCAGGGCGGGGGACCAAAAACATTCAGTACTTC.

The CDR3 here is CASKGQGNEKLFF. CDR3 bases: TGTGCCAGCAAAGGACAGGGCAATGAAAAACTGTTTTTT. The chain joins TRBV2 to TRBJ1-4; 8 bases are a match to TRBD1. The CDR3 contains 13 residues. Trimming removed 7 bases from V and 5 bases from J; junction bases left unmatched: 3. Germline V gene data show CDR1 as SNHLY and CDR2 as FYNNEI.

This chain uses TRBV2 with TRBJ1-1, with D perhaps TRBD1 (6 bases). This CDR3 is built from 13 residues. Deletions cut 7 bases from V and 8 bases from J, with 17 bases between. CDR1 and CDR2 (germline): SNHLY, FYNNEI. The CDR3, as DNA: TGTGCCAGCATCTCCGGGGGGGCAGGCGAAGCTTTCTTT. The encoded protein is CASISGGAGEAFF.

This chain links TRBV2 with TRBJ2-1; 7 nucleotides line up with TRBD2. Germline CDR1 and CDR2: SNHLY and FYNNEI. CDR3 length: 10 amino acids. Trimming at V came to 8 bases and at J to 10 bases, leaving 2 bases not matched to a gene. CDR3 in DNA: TGTGCCAGCCGGGACTACGAGCAGTTCTTC. The encoded protein is CASRDYEQFF.

There are a few counts of this clone. V and J are TRBV5-4 and TRBJ2-7, with D possibly being TRBD2 (6 bases). CDR1 and CDR2 (germline): SGHNT, YYREEE (reference sequence). This CDR3 is 15 amino acids long. Trimming removed 0 bases from V and 4 bases from J, with 14 bases in between. The CDR3 loop is CASSLEVGSWYEQYF. For the CDR3, the DNA is TGTGCCAGCAGCTTGGAGGTCGGGAGTTGGTACGAGCAGTACTTC.

The gene calls are TRBV7-2 and TRBJ2-1, with 8 nucleotides matching TRBD1. This CDR3 region has 13 residues. In germline, CDR1 is SGHTA, CDR2 FQGNSA. Unmatched junction bases numbered 4, after V lost 5 bases and J lost 7 bases. The CDR3, as DNA: TGTGCCAGCAGCACCCGGACAGGGAATGAGCAGTTCTTC. It is translated as CASSTRTGNEQFF.

The chain couples TRBV6-5 to TRBJ2-1, with D possibly TRBD2 on 6 matching bases. The CDR3 loop spans 16 amino acids. V gave up 0 bases and J gave up 4 bases, with 13 bases separating them. From germline, CDR1 is MNHEY and CDR2 SVGAGI. In DNA, the CDR3 is TGTGCCAGCAGTTACTCGAGCGTGCGGGGATACAATGAGCAGTTCTTC. This sequence encodes CASSYSSVRGYNEQFF.

This clone appeared a few times. The CDR3 bases are TGTGCCAGCAGTGCCGGGACTAGCGACTACGAGCAGTACTTC. Translating gives CASSAGTSDYEQYF. The V call is TRBV6-6, the J call TRBJ2-7; 10 nucleotides match TRBD2. This CDR3 region has 14 residues. CDR1 and CDR2 (germline): MNHNY, SVGAGI (reference sequence). The ends lost 5 bases at V and 3 bases at J; junction bases unmatched: 4.

This chain connects TRBV2 to TRBJ1-1; D possibly corresponds to TRBD1 (6 bases). Germline loops: CDR1 SNHLY, CDR2 FYNNEI. The germline V and J ends were trimmed by 2 bases and 0 bases, with 10 bases remaining between them. This CDR3 has 15 amino acids. The CDR3 nucleotides are TGTGCCAGCAGTGAACAGGGGTACATGAACACTGAAGCTTTCTTT. As protein: CASSEQGYMNTEAFF.

The V gene is TRBV5-4, the J gene TRBJ1-2; D uncertain. The germline V gene encodes CDR1 SGHNT and CDR2 YYREEE (reference sequence). The CDR3 length is 11 residues. V was cut by 3 bases and J by 4 bases, with 4 bases left in between. The DNA of the CDR3 is TGTGCCAGCAGCTCCCGCTATGGCTACACCTTC. The encoded protein is CASSSRYGYTF. Together with reference TRBV5-4 and TRBJ1-2, the CDR3 gives the full variable domain: ETGVTQSPTHLIKTRGQQVTLRCSSQSGHNTVSWYQQALGQGPQFIFQYYREEENGRGNFPPRFSGLQFPNYSSELNVNALELDDSALYLCASSSRYGYTFGSGTRLTVV.

The chain recombines TRBV7-8 with TRBJ1-1; tentative D call: TRBD1 (5 bases). This CDR3 contains 14 residues. Germline values: CDR1 SGHVS, CDR2 FQNEAQ. With 5 bases removed from V and 3 bases from J, the gap between germline ends came to 13 bases. The CDR3 nucleotides read TGTGCCAGCAGCCCACGGGGGAGGGACACTGAAGCTTTCTTT. The encoded protein is CASSPRGRDTEAFF.

The chain has TRBV19 and TRBJ2-2; tentative D call: TRBD1 (7 bases). The CDR3 contains 15 residues. V was pared by 8 bases and J by 1 base, with 14 bases between. The V gene's germline CDR1 is LNHDA and CDR2 SQIVND (reference sequence). The CDR3: CASRRGTENTGELFF. The CDR3 DNA is TGTGCCAGTCGGCGCGGGACAGAGAACACCGGGGAGCTGTTTTTT.

The rearrangement links TRBV6-5 to TRBJ1-5; the match to TRBD1 covers 9 bases. In germline, CDR1 is MNHEY, CDR2 SVGAGI. The CDR3 is 16 residues long. Trimming at V came to 4 bases and at J to 4 bases, leaving 8 bases not matched to a gene. The CDR3 here is CASSSIGQGRNQPQHF. CDR3 DNA: TGTGCCAGCAGTTCGATAGGACAGGGGAGGAATCAGCCCCAGCATTTT.

The chain combines TRBV9 with TRBJ1-1; 8 nucleotides match TRBD1. The CDR3 consists of 13 residues. CDR1 is SGDLS, CDR2 YYNGEE, per germline. V shed 3 bases and J 11 bases; nucleotides not matched to a gene: 9. CDR3 sequence (DNA): TGTGCCAGCAGCGGGAGGACAGGGAAGGAGGCTTTCTTT. The encoded protein is CASSGRTGKEAFF. Full variable domain (remainder filled in from reference TRBV9 and TRBJ1-1): DSGVTQTPKHLITATGQRVTLRCSPRSGDLSVYWYQQSLDQGLQFLIQYYNGEERAKGNILERFSAQQFPDLHSELNLSSLELGDSALYFCASSGRTGKEAFFGQGTRLTVV.

The V call is TRBV28, the J call TRBJ2-2; 9 nucleotides align to TRBD2. With V trimmed by 2 bases and J by 6 bases, 4 bases remained unmatched. The CDR3 has 15 amino acids. Germline V lookup: CDR1 MDHEN, CDR2 SYDVKM. Here the CDR3 DNA reads TGTGCCAGCAGTTTAAGCGGGAGGCTAGCCGGGGAGCTGTTTTTT. Translating gives CASSLSGRLAGELFF. Looking up the rest from reference TRBV28 and TRBJ2-2 gives the full variable domain: DVKVTQSSRYLVKRTGEKVFLECVQDMDHENMFWYRQDPGLGLRLIYFSYDVKMKEKGDIPEGYSVSREKKERFSLILESASTNQTSMYLCASSLSGRLAGELFFGEGSRLTVL.

This rearrangement joins TRBV5-1 to TRBJ1-1, with D tentatively TRBD1 (5 bases). The CDR3 is 13 amino acids. The V gene lost 4 bases and the J gene lost 5 bases, with 12 bases spanning the gap. Germline CDR1 reads SGHRS; CDR2 reads YFSETQ. The CDR3 spells CASSPGTRTEAFF. In DNA, the CDR3 is TGCGCCAGCAGCCCTGGGACTAGGACTGAAGCTTTCTTT. The complete variable domain, with remaining parts taken from reference TRBV5-1 and TRBJ1-1, reads KAGVTQTPRYLIKTRGQQVTLSCSPISGHRSVSWYQQTPGQGLQFLFEYFSETQRNKGNFPGRFSGRQFSNSRSEMNVSTLELGDSALYLCASSPGTRTEAFFGQGTRLTVV.

V is TRBV14 and J is TRBJ2-1; the D is unclear. The CDR3 has 13 amino acids. Germline lookup yields CDR1 SGHDN and CDR2 FVKESK. V lost 7 bases to trimming and J lost 6 bases, with 13 bases between them. The DNA for the CDR3 is TGTGCCAGCACCGAGACAACCGCCAATGAGCAGTTCTTC. This codes for CASTETTANEQFF.

This clone has a single count. The chain couples TRBV7-9 to TRBJ2-7, with TRBD1 identical over 10 bases. J gave up 7 bases and V 4 bases, and 10 bases lay outside the gene matches. The CDR3 contains 15 residues. Germline V gene lookup returns CDR1 SEHNR and CDR2 FQNEAQ (reference sequence). The CDR3 bases are TGTGCCAGCAGCTCCTCCGGGACAGGGGCCGGGGAGCAGTACTTC. Amino acid sequence: CASSSSGTGAGEQYF. Looking up the rest from reference TRBV7-9 and TRBJ2-7 gives the full variable domain: DTGVSQNPRHKITKRGQNVTFRCDPISEHNRLYWYRQTLGQGPEFLTYFQNEAQLEKSRLLSDRFSAERPKGSFSTLEIQRTEQGDSAMYLCASSSSGTGAGEQYFGPGTRLTVT.

The chain is built from TRBV6-1 and TRBJ1-4; D might be TRBD1 (5 bases). This CDR3 spans 15 amino acids. V was pared by 7 bases and J by 5 bases, with 17 bases between. Germline CDR1 reads MNHNS; CDR2 reads SASEGT. The CDR3: CASNRDPAGNEKLFF. For the CDR3, the DNA is TGTGCCAGCAACCGGGACCCAGCGGGGAATGAAAAACTGTTTTTT.

The CDR3 is CASSYSGDYFSNEQFF. DNA for the CDR3: TGTGCCAGCAGTTACTCTGGGGACTACTTCTCCAATGAGCAGTTCTTC. This rearrangement joins TRBV6-5 to TRBJ2-1, with 7 bases aligning to TRBD2. The junction had 8 bases not matched to a gene; V was cut back by 0 bases and J by 6 bases. Germline lookup yields CDR1 MNHEY and CDR2 SVGAGI. The CDR3 has 16 amino acids.